Listed here is a single T cell receptor (beta chain). What it recognizes is unknown. This specimen comes from a study of shared clonotypes between healthy human individuals. The CDR3 loop spans 17 amino acids. V gave up 0 bases and J gave up 0 bases, with 11 bases separating them. Germline CDR1 PRHDT, CDR2 FYEKMQ (reference sequence). Researchers ran the assay at a deep level. Using immunoSEQ multiplex PCR, the repertoire was profiled, and TCRdb retains in-frame clones only, with some absent. Of roughly 2.2 million clones listed, 92% are singletons. Study observations and caveats: A small donor pool kept down the genetic and exposure-history diversity that was represented. Clonotypes shared by all four sorted-subset donors had higher generation probabilities than non-shared clonotypes.

The receptor's source is a man younger than 35 in good health. Some clones in this sample may be carry-over from other donors' samples. The sample was naive CD4+ T cells from PBMCs. The subset here: CD45RA+ positively selected. The V call is TRBV13, the J call TRBJ2-2; D unclear. CDR3 bases: TGTGCCAGCAGCTTAGGCCTGTATCGGCCGAACACCGGGGAGCTGTTTTTT. It specifies CASSLGLYRPNTGELFF.